A selection of T cell receptor beta chains follows, all from one sample in a study of blood T cell repertoires in COVID-19. The table came from immunoSEQ multiplex PCR; TCRdb's copy has only in-frame clones and leaves some out. The table records over 110,000 clones, 84% of them present only once. Sample: PBMCs or T cells enriched from blood (not recorded which). The receptors come from a man between 35 and 55 years old with acute COVID-19. The CDR3 runs from the conserved cysteine through the conserved F or W. A D gene is named only where the DNA matches it firmly. Clone size appears in some rows only: once, few, many, or a class for an expanded clone.

j_gene	d_gene	v_gene	abundance	len	CDR3aa	CDR3nt
TRBJ2-5	TRBD2	TRBV6-5	-	14	CASSHERGQETQYF	TGTGCCAGCAGTCACGAGCGGGGACAAGAGACCCAGTACTTC
TRBJ2-1	TRBD2	TRBV24-1	once	15	CATQWSGDSYNEQFF	TGTGCCACCCAGTGGAGCGGGGACTCCTACAATGAGCAGTTCTTC
TRBJ2-1	TRBD1	TRBV7-7	-	15	CASSSGQGPHNEQFF	TGTGCCAGCAGCTCAGGACAGGGGCCGCACAATGAGCAGTTCTTC
TRBJ2-2	-	TRBV30	-	15	CAWGYSITNTGELFF	TGTGCCTGGGGGTACTCGATTACGAACACCGGGGAGCTGTTTTTT
TRBJ1-2	TRBD1	TRBV6-5	-	15	CASSDPGQGFVGYTF	TGTGCCAGCAGCGATCCCGGACAGGGGTTTGTGGGGTACACCTTC
TRBJ1-1	TRBD1	TRBV7-2	-	16	CASSPAGDRAYTEAFF	TGTGCCAGCAGCCCAGCCGGGGACAGAGCGTACACTGAAGCTTTCTTT
TRBJ1-2	-	TRBV5-4	-	13	CASSLVRAHGYTF	TGTGCCAGCAGCTTGGTCAGGGCCCATGGCTACACCTTC
TRBJ2-1	TRBD2	TRBV5-4	-	15	CASSLGTSGYNEQFF	TGTGCCAGCAGCTTGGGCACTAGCGGATACAATGAGCAGTTCTTC
TRBJ1-2	-	TRBV14	-	14	CASSQEVGNLGYTF	TGTGCCAGCAGCCAAGAGGTTGGCAATCTTGGCTACACCTTC
TRBJ2-7	TRBD1	TRBV20-1	-	14	CSASGRGRGLEQYF	TGCAGTGCTAGTGGTAGGGGCAGGGGGCTTGAGCAGTACTTC
TRBJ2-3	-	TRBV18	-	15	CASSPEPTVSDTQYF	TGTGCCAGCTCACCAGAGCCGACAGTTTCAGATACGCAGTATTTT
TRBJ1-5	-	TRBV11-2	-	14	CASSLRGAEQPQHF	TGTGCCAGCAGCTTAAGGGGCGCAGAACAGCCCCAGCATTTT
TRBJ2-7	-	TRBV4-2	-	13	CATRGYDGFEQYF	TGTGCCACTCGGGGGTACGATGGGTTTGAGCAGTACTTC
TRBJ2-7	-	TRBV4-3	-	13	CASSQDRGSEQYF	TGCGCCAGCAGCCAAGATAGGGGGAGCGAGCAGTACTTC
TRBJ2-7	TRBD1	TRBV11-2	once	14	CASSSGQGGYEQYF	TGTGCCAGCAGCTCCGGACAGGGGGGATACGAGCAGTACTTC
TRBJ2-3	-	TRBV7-8	-	16	CASSLFFQVTTDTQYF	TGTGCCAGCAGCTTATTCTTCCAGGTTACCACAGATACGCAGTATTTT
TRBJ1-4	-	TRBV28	-	14	CASSPPQGLEKLFF	TGTGCCAGCAGCCCACCCCAGGGTTTGGAAAAACTGTTTTTT
TRBJ1-6	TRBD1	TRBV3-1/TRBV3-2	-	15	CASSQLGGFNSPLHF	TGTGCCAGCAGCCAATTAGGGGGCTTTAATTCACCCCTCCACTTT
TRBJ2-7	TRBD2	TRBV4-1	-	13	CASSQDHRGSLYF	TGCGCCAGCAGCCAAGATCATCGCGGGAGCCTGTACTTC
TRBJ1-1	TRBD1	TRBV19	-	14	CASSTHRGSAEAFF	TGTGCCAGTAGTACACACAGGGGTTCGGCTGAAGCTTTCTTT
TRBJ1-4	-	TRBV5-1	-	20	CASSLEHGGRPFATNEKLFF	TGCGCCAGCAGCTTGGAACATGGGGGCCGCCCATTTGCAACTAATGAAAAACTGTTTTTT
TRBJ2-5	TRBD2	TRBV6-2/TRBV6-3	-	18	CASSYEGLAGDPRETQYF	TGTGCCAGCAGTTACGAAGGACTAGCGGGGGACCCTCGGGAGACCCAGTACTTC
TRBJ1-1	TRBD1	TRBV29-1	-	14	CSVGTGFGVTEAFF	TGCAGCGTGGGGACAGGGTTTGGAGTCACTGAAGCTTTCTTT
TRBJ2-7	-	TRBV3-1/TRBV3-2	-	14	CASSQERFSYEQYF	TGTGCCAGCAGCCAAGAGAGGTTCTCCTACGAGCAGTACTTC
TRBJ1-5	TRBD1	TRBV28	-	19	CASFSHRDRGISGNQPQHF	TGTGCCAGCTTTTCTCACCGGGACAGGGGGATTAGTGGCAATCAGCCCCAGCATTTT
TRBJ1-1	TRBD1	TRBV3-1/TRBV3-2	-	14	CASSRGEGANEAFF	TGTGCCAGCAGCCGAGGAGAGGGGGCTAATGAAGCTTTCTTT
TRBJ2-2	TRBD2	TRBV6-5	-	14	CASKQLAVTGELFF	TGTGCCAGCAAGCAACTAGCGGTAACCGGGGAGCTGTTTTTT
TRBJ1-2	-	TRBV7-2	-	16	CASSLAGYQGNYGYTF	TGTGCCAGCAGCTTAGCGGGGTATCAGGGGAACTATGGCTACACCTTC
TRBJ2-3	TRBD1	TRBV6-4	-	14	CASSDSDRGDTQYF	TGTGCCAGCAGTGACTCGGACAGGGGTGATACGCAGTATTTT
TRBJ2-5	-	TRBV2	-	16	CASSVGFQTGQETQYF	TGTGCCAGCAGTGTCGGTTTTCAGACAGGCCAAGAGACCCAGTACTTC
TRBJ1-1	TRBD1	TRBV2	-	13	CASRDRGITEAFF	TGTGCCAGTAGGGACAGGGGTATTACTGAAGCTTTCTTT
TRBJ1-4	-	TRBV5-1	once	14	CASSLAEDNEKLFF	TGCGCCAGCAGCTTGGCGGAGGATAATGAAAAACTGTTTTTT
TRBJ2-1	TRBD2	TRBV7-8	-	17	CASSSYSGGYEYNEQFF	TGTGCCAGCAGCTCCTATAGCGGGGGGTATGAGTACAATGAGCAGTTCTTC
TRBJ1-2	TRBD1	TRBV9	-	14	CASSELGTGDGYTF	TGTGCCAGCAGCGAACTAGGGACAGGGGATGGCTACACCTTC
TRBJ1-2	TRBD1	TRBV19	-	14	CASTTARTGEGYTF	TGTGCCAGTACCACCGCCAGGACAGGGGAAGGCTACACCTTC
TRBJ2-7	TRBD2	TRBV7-9	-	14	CASSLGEGSYEQYF	TGTGCCAGCAGCTTAGGGGAGGGATCCTACGAGCAGTACTTC
TRBJ1-5	-	TRBV28	few	16	CASKSAGGQPSEPQHF	TGTGCCAGCAAGTCGGCAGGCGGACAACCTTCGGAACCCCAGCATTTT
TRBJ2-7	-	TRBV10-3	-	13	CAIWRGPSYEQYF	TGTGCCATCTGGCGGGGGCCCTCCTACGAGCAGTACTTC
TRBJ2-2	-	TRBV27	-	19	CASSLLPHRWGANTGELFF	TGTGCCAGCAGTTTATTACCCCATCGATGGGGAGCGAACACCGGGGAGCTGTTTTTT
TRBJ1-3	-	TRBV6-5	-	15	CASSYQGASGNTIYF	TGTGCCAGCAGTTACCAGGGCGCCTCTGGAAACACCATATATTTT
TRBJ2-1	-	TRBV12-3/TRBV12-4	-	13	CASSLLAYNEQFF	TGTGCCAGCAGTCTATTAGCGTACAATGAGCAGTTCTTC
TRBJ2-1	-	TRBV11-2	-	15	CASSPLGPSVGEQFF	TGTGCCAGCAGCCCCTTGGGCCCAAGTGTCGGTGAGCAGTTCTTC
TRBJ1-1	TRBD1	TRBV15	-	16	CATSSHRGHMNTEAFF	TGTGCCACCAGCAGCCACAGGGGGCACATGAACACTGAAGCTTTCTTT
TRBJ2-7	-	TRBV10-3	few	13	CAISEQRDNEQYF	TGTGCCATCAGTGAGCAGCGGGACAACGAGCAGTACTTC
TRBJ1-4	-	TRBV10-1	-	14	CASSESSGNEKLFF	TGCGCCAGCAGTGAGTCCTCGGGTAATGAAAAACTGTTTTTT
TRBJ2-5	TRBD1	TRBV30	-	15	CAWSTGTGGVETQYF	TGTGCCTGGAGTACCGGGACAGGGGGCGTAGAGACCCAGTACTTC
TRBJ2-7	TRBD2	TRBV28	once	14	CASSRGVGPYEQYF	TGTGCCAGCAGTCGGGGGGTGGGACCCTACGAGCAGTACTTC
TRBJ2-3	-	TRBV4-1	once	20	CASSQETAGLAGGGRDTQYF	TGCGCCAGCAGCCAAGAGACGGCGGGACTAGCAGGGGGCGGGAGAGATACGCAGTATTTT
TRBJ1-4	-	TRBV3-1/TRBV3-2	-	19	CASSPFGSGIKTDNEKLFF	TGTGCCAGCAGCCCCTTCGGTAGCGGGATAAAAACGGATAATGAAAAACTGTTTTTT
TRBJ1-6	-	TRBV7-8	-	13	CASSYPFESPLHF	TGTGCCAGCAGCTACCCTTTCGAGTCACCCCTCCACTTT
TRBJ2-5	TRBD2	TRBV6-2/TRBV6-3	-	14	CASSYTAGREAQYF	TGTGCCAGCAGTTACACAGCGGGAAGAGAGGCCCAGTACTTC
TRBJ2-1	TRBD1	TRBV3-1/TRBV3-2	many	15	CASSQGTTGAREQFF	TGTGCCAGCAGCCAAGGGACAACAGGGGCTCGTGAGCAGTTCTTC
TRBJ2-3	-	TRBV30	-	12	CASGVSADTQYF	TGTGCCTCGGGGGTCAGCGCAGATACGCAGTATTTT
TRBJ2-1	TRBD2	TRBV24-1	-	14	CATSTGTSYNEQFF	TGTGCCACCAGTACCGGGACTAGCTACAATGAGCAGTTCTTC
TRBJ1-1	-	TRBV11-2	-	13	CASSLERQTEAFF	TGTGCCAGCAGCTTAGAAAGACAGACTGAAGCTTTCTTT